This T cell receptor (beta chain) was documented in a study of blood T cell repertoires in COVID-19. A few counts support this clone. The assay was immunoSEQ multiplex PCR, and TCRdb's table has in-frame clones only and misses some. This sample carries about 160,000 clones, around 92% of them seen once, and the ten largest clones take about 4.8%. This CDR3 spans 17 amino acids. V was shortened by 1 base and J by 0 bases, with 13 bases between the two germline ends. Germline CDR1 and CDR2: MDHEN and SYDVKM. The material sequenced was peripheral blood. The chain links TRBV28 to TRBJ1-3; tentatively, D is TRBD1 (5 bases). This receptor was identified in a man in his thirties or forties with COVID-19, enrolled during active disease. The CDR3, as DNA: TGTGCCAGCAGTTTATTCGCAGGGATACTCTCTGGAAACACCATATATTTT. It yields the protein CASSLFAGILSGNTIYF.